This record covers a single T cell receptor (beta chain). Its antigen remains unidentified. This record belongs to a study of cytomegalovirus exposure and HLA in healthy donors. General observations from the study: In a later analysis, CMV-associated beta chains were mostly HLA-associated, it appeared. A missense variant in DCLRE1C was later tied to TCR beta V- and J-gene trimming. Association with HLA alleles at 0.05 false discovery rate was found for 16,951 TCR beta sequences in a later analysis.

Researchers ran the PCR with 60 Vbeta and 13 Jbeta primers. Sequencing used immunoSEQ multiplex PCR; TCRdb keeps in-frame clones, though not all of them. The sample comprises 200,000 to 300,000 clones, roughly four fifths of which are singletons, and 7% to 9% rests with the top ten. CDR1 is SGHRS and CDR2 is YFSETQ in the germline V gene. The CDR3 totals 14 residues. The J segment lost 4 bases and the V segment lost 2 bases, leaving 2 bases of the junction unmatched. The J gene is TRBJ1-4, the V gene TRBV5-1; 7 positions match TRBD1. This TCR derives from a woman aged 55-69 years in good health and CMV-seropositive. The source material was PBMCs. DNA of the CDR3: TGCGCCAGCAGCTTTGGGACAGATAATGAAAAACTGTTTTTT. Translating it yields CASSFGTDNEKLFF.